Below are 13 T cell receptor beta chains sequenced from a single sample in a study of siplizumab effects on memory and regulatory T cells. The data were produced by immunoSEQ multiplex PCR, yet TCRdb's version contains in-frame clones alone and is incomplete. The sample consists of 100,000 to 110,000 clones, over 90% of them appearing once. Material: non-Treg CD4+ T cells sorted from blood. The receptors here all came from a human donor in good health.

This clone has a single count. J is TRBJ2-7 and V is TRBV10-1; 13 positions match TRBD2. Per the germline V gene, CDR1 is WNHNN and CDR2 is SYGVQD (reference sequence). CDR3 length equals 14 residues. With 4 bases clipped from V and 6 bases from J, the junction kept 3 bases outside the gene matches. As DNA, the CDR3 is TGCGCCAGCAGTGGAGGACTAGCGGGAGTCGAGCAGTACTTC. Protein: CASSGGLAGVEQYF.

J is TRBJ2-5 and V is TRBV9; D possibly corresponds to TRBD2 (5 bases). Germline V CDR1 and CDR2: SGDLS, YYNGEE. This CDR3 is 15 amino acids long. The ends were cut back, 0 bases at V and 3 bases at J, with 12 bases in the middle. For the CDR3, the DNA is TGTGCCAGCAGCGTAGCCGGCGGGCAGAAAGAGACCCAGTACTTC. It codes for CASSVAGGQKETQYF.

The V and J genes are TRBV5-4 and TRBJ2-2, with D perhaps being TRBD1 or TRBD2 (5 bases each). Per germline, CDR1 SGHNT and CDR2 YYREEE (reference sequence). V lost 4 bases, J lost 2 bases, and 6 bases lay in between. CDR3 length: 13 amino acids. The DNA of the CDR3 is TGTGCCAGCAGCAGGGACAACACCGGGGAGCTGTTTTTT. Its protein product is CASSRDNTGELFF.

The chain uses TRBV7-8 and TRBJ2-1; possible D gene TRBD2, 6 bases. The length of the CDR3 is 16 residues. CDR1 SGHVS and CDR2 FQNEAQ come from the germline V gene. Trimming cost V 0 bases and J 1 base, with 10 bases left between them. The CDR3 region is CASSLAGGISYNEQFF. CDR3 DNA sequence: TGTGCCAGCAGCTTAGCCGGAGGGATTTCCTACAATGAGCAGTTCTTC.

The gene calls are TRBV5-1 and TRBJ2-7; 13 nucleotides match TRBD2. This CDR3 is built from 15 residues. Germline values: CDR1 SGHRS, CDR2 YFSETQ. V was pared by 3 bases and J by 4 bases, with 4 bases of the junction left unmatched. In DNA form, the CDR3 reads TGCGCCAGCAGCTCAAGGACTAGCGGGAGATACGAGCAGTACTTC. Translated: CASSSRTSGRYEQYF.

The chain is built from TRBV5-1 and TRBJ1-4; D perhaps matches TRBD1 (5 bases). CDR3 size: 15 residues. CDR1 SGHRS and CDR2 YFSETQ come from the germline V gene. V was shortened by 1 base and J by 0 bases, with 7 bases between the two germline ends. CDR3 DNA sequence: TGCGCCAGCAGCTTGACAGGAGCAACTAATGAAAAACTGTTTTTT. It codes for CASSLTGATNEKLFF.

The chain carries TRBV15 and TRBJ2-1; D call uncertain. V was clipped by 1 base and J by 9 bases, with 10 bases between them. The germline V gene has CDR1 LNHNV and CDR2 YYDKDF (reference sequence). The CDR3 is made up of 13 amino acids. For the CDR3, the DNA is TGTGCCACCAGCAGAGCGACATCGGGTGAGCAGTTCTTC. It translates to CATSRATSGEQFF. Full variable domain (remainder filled in from reference TRBV15 and TRBJ2-1): DAMVIQNPRYQVTQFGKPVTLSCSQTLNHNVMYWYQQKSSQAPKLLFHYYDKDFNNEADTPDNFQSRRPNTSFCFLDIRSPGLGDTAMYLCATSRATSGEQFFGPGTRLTVL.

The chain links TRBV28 to TRBJ2-2; 7 bases are a match to TRBD2. The CDR3 runs to 16 residues. The germline V gene encodes CDR1 MDHEN and CDR2 SYDVKM. V trimming: 1 base; J trimming: 2 bases; junction bases outside the gene matches: 4. The CDR3 bases are TGTGCCAGCAGTTTATTCGGGACTACAAACACCGGGGAGCTGTTTTTT. It specifies CASSLFGTTNTGELFF.

The V gene is TRBV19, the J gene TRBJ2-3; no clear D. The CDR3 covers 13 residues. The V and J ends lost 6 bases and 7 bases respectively, with 14 bases between them. The germline gives CDR1 LNHDA, CDR2 SQIVND (reference sequence). The CDR3 bases are TGTGCCAGTAGCCCCGATCGGGTGAATACGCAGTATTTT. It codes for CASSPDRVNTQYF.

The chain carries TRBV6-5 and TRBJ2-4; a weak D match, TRBD1 (7 bases). Trimming left V 5 bases short and J 7 bases short, with 12 bases between. Germline lookup yields CDR1 MNHEY and CDR2 SVGAGI. CDR3 length: 13 amino acids. CDR3 residues: CASSPGGWNIQYF. As DNA, the CDR3 is TGTGCCAGCAGTCCAGGGGGGTGGAACATTCAGTACTTC.

This chain uses TRBV10-3 with TRBJ2-5; no definite D call. V was pared by 6 bases and J by 2 bases, with 13 bases between. The CDR3 extends over 14 amino acids. Germline lookup yields CDR1 ENHRY and CDR2 SYGVKD. CDR3 sequence: CAISYTTVQETQYF. In DNA, the CDR3 is TGTGCCATCAGCTACACGACTGTTCAAGAGACCCAGTACTTC.

As DNA, the CDR3 is TGTGCTAGTGGTTTGGTACTTAGTGGGACAGGGAGGAATGAGCAGTTCTTC. The encoded protein is CASGLVLSGTGRNEQFF. The chain has TRBV12-5 and TRBJ2-1; 9 bases map to TRBD1. Germline values: CDR1 LGHNT, CDR2 FRNRAP. The CDR3 has 17 amino acids. J lost 7 bases, V lost 0 bases, and 10 bases had no gene match.

The rearrangement links TRBV27 to TRBJ2-4, with TRBD1 identical over 7 bases. J was trimmed by 0 bases and V by 4 bases; bases with no gene match: 6. Germline V gene lookup returns CDR1 MNHEY and CDR2 SMNVEV (reference sequence). The CDR3 covers 16 residues. CDR3 in amino acids: CASSSGTVLAKNIQYF. The CDR3 coding sequence is TGTGCCAGCAGTTCCGGGACAGTCCTAGCCAAAAACATTCAGTACTTC.